Listed below are T cell receptor beta chains from one sample, sequenced in a study of T-cell memory formation after mild COVID-19. One entry per CDR3 protein results from TCRdb running MiXCR on the 5' RACE reads. This table holds some 450,000 distinct CDR3 sequences, about a sixth found once. Sequenced sample: PBMCs or a T cell subset sorted from them (not recorded which). The source of these receptors is a man aged 18 to 35 who had mild COVID-19 (a few samples of this study predate the infection). Cell type and time point are not known. The CDR3 runs from the conserved cysteine through the conserved F or W. A D gene is named only where the DNA matches it firmly. Where a row states a size, it is once, few, many or the class of an expanded clone; other rows omit it.

d_call	j_call	clone_size	v_call	cdr3_aa	cdr3_nt
.	TRBJ1-5	.	TRBV12-3/TRBV12-4	CASSGAEAGQPQHF	TGTGCCAGCAGTGGGGCGGAGGCCGGGCAGCCCCAGCATTTT
TRBD1	TRBJ1-5	.	TRBV12-3/TRBV12-4	CASAPGGHQPQHF	TGTGCCAGCGCCCCAGGGGGACATCAGCCCCAGCATTTT
.	TRBJ2-3	few	TRBV12-3/TRBV12-4	CASSLTAEDTQYF	TGTGCCAGCAGCCTGACAGCCGAAGATACGCAGTATTTT
TRBD2	TRBJ2-2	.	TRBV5-1	CASSWGPSGGDTGELFF	TGCGCCAGCAGCTGGGGCCCTAGCGGGGGAGACACCGGGGAGCTGTTTTTT
TRBD2	TRBJ2-5	.	TRBV3-1	CASSHLAGGPQSETQYF	TGTGCCAGCAGCCACCTTGCGGGGGGGCCTCAGTCAGAGACCCAGTACTTC
.	TRBJ1-1	.	TRBV7-2	CASRISLIPPRAFF	TGTGCCAGCAGGATTTCGCTTATACCTCCCAGGGCTTTCTTT
.	TRBJ2-3	few	TRBV4-1	CASSQGLITTDTQYF	TGCGCCAGCAGCCAAGGTTTAATAACGACAGATACGCAGTATTTT
TRBD1	TRBJ2-7	.	TRBV27	CASSIRQGGYEQYF	TGTGCCAGCAGTATCCGACAGGGGGGGTACGAGCAGTACTTC
.	TRBJ2-1	.	TRBV5-1	CASSLARVSYNEQFF	TGCGCCAGCAGCTTGGCCAGGGTGTCCTACAATGAGCAGTTCTTC
.	TRBJ1-1	few	TRBV11-2	CASSFVVGNTEAFF	TGTGCCAGCAGCTTTGTGGTGGGGAACACTGAAGCTTTCTTT
.	TRBJ2-1	.	TRBV27	CASSLIGAGGPDEQFF	TGTGCCAGCAGTTTAATTGGGGCCGGAGGTCCAGATGAGCAGTTCTTC
.	TRBJ1-5	few	TRBV15	CATAGAGIHQPQHF	TGTGCCACCGCAGGTGCAGGGATCCATCAGCCCCAGCATTTT
TRBD1	TRBJ2-2	few	TRBV25-1	CASSEYRGRPTTGELFF	TGTGCCAGCAGTGAATACAGGGGGCGTCCCACCACCGGGGAGCTGTTTTTT
.	TRBJ1-1	few	TRBV6-5	CASSQPGPTEAFF	TGTGCCAGCAGCCAGCCCGGTCCCACTGAAGCTTTCTTT
.	TRBJ2-3	few	TRBV7-9	CASSLLGGVTDTQYF	TGTGCCAGCAGCTTACTGGGTGGGGTCACAGATACGCAGTATTTT
TRBD2	TRBJ2-1	few	TRBV3-1	CASSQGSWGGGDEQFF	TGTGCCAGCAGCCAAGGGTCCTGGGGCGGGGGAGATGAGCAGTTCTTC
TRBD2	TRBJ2-1	.	TRBV7-9	CASSPNSGGALNEQFF	TGTGCCAGCAGCCCAAACAGCGGGGGGGCGCTCAATGAGCAGTTCTTC
.	TRBJ2-1	.	TRBV6-2/TRBV6-3	CASSYSRGSEQFF	TGTGCCAGCAGTTACTCCCGGGGGAGTGAGCAGTTCTTC
.	TRBJ1-2	.	TRBV5-8	CASSLRGRWSYGYTF	TGTGCCAGCAGCTTACGGGGACGGTGGTCCTATGGCTACACCTTC
.	TRBJ2-7	.	TRBV14	CASSQDREQYF	TGTGCCAGCAGCCAAGATCGCGAGCAGTACTTC
TRBD1	TRBJ2-1	.	TRBV4-3	CASSPGTEYNEQFF	TGCGCCAGCAGCCCCGGGACAGAGTACAATGAGCAGTTCTTC
TRBD2	TRBJ2-3	.	TRBV6-7	CASWELAATSTDTQYF	TGTGCCAGCTGGGAACTAGCGGCAACTAGCACAGATACGCAGTATTTT
TRBD2	TRBJ2-1	.	TRBV4-3	CASSQDLWGGYNEQFF	TGCGCCAGCAGCCAAGATTTGTGGGGGGGGTACAATGAGCAGTTCTTC
.	TRBJ2-1	few	TRBV24-1	CATSDRGNEQFF	TGTGCCACCAGTGATCGGGGCAATGAGCAGTTCTTC
.	TRBJ2-6	.	TRBV5-5	CASSLWQGTSGANVLTF	TGTGCCAGCAGCTTGTGGCAGGGTACCTCTGGGGCCAACGTCCTGACTTTC
TRBD2	TRBJ2-5	.	TRBV12-3/TRBV12-4	CASSRGSGGNQETQYF	TGTGCCAGCAGCCGGGGGTCCGGGGGGAATCAAGAGACCCAGTACTTC
.	TRBJ2-2	few	TRBV5-1	CASSLPDGELFF	TGCGCCAGCAGCTTGCCTGACGGGGAGCTGTTTTTT
.	TRBJ2-1	.	TRBV6-2/TRBV6-3	CASSYIGGRNEQFF	TGTGCCAGCAGTTATATTGGGGGGCGGAATGAGCAGTTCTTC
TRBD1	TRBJ2-4	.	TRBV12-3/TRBV12-4	CASRQGQGGNIQYF	TGTGCCAGCAGGCAGGGACAGGGGGGAAACATTCAGTACTTC
TRBD1	TRBJ2-2	few	TRBV20-1	CSRRDRDPWRELFF	TGCAGCCGCCGGGACAGGGACCCTTGGAGGGAGCTGTTTTTT
.	TRBJ2-1	.	TRBV6-2/TRBV6-3	CASTDPGDEQFF	TGTGCCAGCACCGATCCAGGGGATGAGCAGTTCTTC
.	TRBJ1-2	.	TRBV4-3	CASSILGANYGYTF	TGCGCCAGCAGCATCCTGGGGGCCAACTATGGCTACACCTTC
.	TRBJ1-2	many	TRBV6-5	CASSYGLGYTF	TGTGCCAGCAGTTACGGGTTAGGATACACCTTC
.	TRBJ1-2	many	TRBV4-2	CASSHLQGTPSYGYTF	TGTGCCAGCAGCCACTTACAGGGCACCCCATCCTATGGCTACACCTTC
TRBD2	TRBJ2-2	.	TRBV20-1	CSARDLVAGWTGELFF	TGCAGTGCTAGAGATCTGGTAGCGGGGTGGACCGGGGAGCTGTTTTTT
TRBD2	TRBJ2-5	.	TRBV7-2	CASKIAGEMAGTQYF	TGTGCCAGTAAAATAGCGGGGGAGATGGCGGGGACCCAGTACTTC
.	TRBJ1-1	.	TRBV7-3	CASSFSSDTEAFF	TGTGCCAGCAGCTTCTCATCTGACACTGAAGCTTTCTTT
.	TRBJ2-3	.	TRBV7-8	CASSPLQTTQYF	TGTGCCAGCAGCCCCCTCCAGACTACGCAGTATTTT
TRBD1	TRBJ1-5	few	TRBV5-1	CASSEGQGEPQHF	TGCGCCAGCAGCGAGGGACAGGGGGAGCCCCAGCATTTT
.	TRBJ2-1	few	TRBV2	CASSVKGAAYNEQFF	TGTGCCAGCAGTGTCAAAGGGGCCGCCTACAATGAGCAGTTCTTC
.	TRBJ2-2	few	TRBV5-4	CASSLRIPMDTGELFF	TGTGCCAGCAGCTTACGGATACCAATGGACACCGGGGAGCTGTTTTTT
TRBD1	TRBJ1-2	.	TRBV27	CASSLWGQDGYTF	TGTGCCAGCAGTTTATGGGGACAGGACGGCTACACCTTC